These T cell receptor beta chains were read from a single sample in a study of T cell responses to AZD1222 COVID-19 vaccine. The repertoire was sequenced with immunoSEQ multiplex PCR; TCRdb's copy has only in-frame clones and lacks some. The sample holds about 120,000 clones, 91% seen once. Sample: peripheral blood, taken on day 0 of AZD1222 vaccination. The receptors originated from an adult in good health. CDR3s include the opening cysteine and the closing phenylalanine or tryptophan. A D gene is named only where the DNA matches it firmly. Size is omitted from some rows. Given values are once, few, many or a class for expanded clones.

d_gene	v_gene	j_gene	abundance	CDR3nt	CDR3aa
TRBD1	TRBV9	TRBJ1-3	NA	TGTGCCAGCAGCGGACAGGGGGGATATGGAAACACCATATATTTT	CASSGQGGYGNTIYF
TRBD1	TRBV23-1	TRBJ1-5	NA	TGCGCCAGCAGTCATGTAGAGACAGGGCTCAATCAGCCCCAGCATTTT	CASSHVETGLNQPQHF
NA	TRBV4-3	TRBJ1-2	NA	TGCGCCAGCAGCCCCTGGATGGCAGGGAACTATGGCTACACCTTC	CASSPWMAGNYGYTF
NA	TRBV9	TRBJ2-6	NA	TGTGCCAGCAGCGGAGGGCCGGCTAAGCAGCCTGGGGCCAACGTCCTGACTTTC	CASSGGPAKQPGANVLTF
NA	TRBV30	TRBJ1-4	NA	TGTGCCTGGAGTGTACCTTGGGGTCGGTCTAATGAAAAACTGTTTTTT	CAWSVPWGRSNEKLFF
TRBD2	TRBV5-1	TRBJ2-1	NA	TGCGCCAGCAGCTCTACCGGGACTAGCGGGGGCATTGAGCAGTTCTTC	CASSSTGTSGGIEQFF
NA	TRBV19	TRBJ2-6	few	TGTGCCAGTAGTATATCGGTCTCTGGGGCCAACGTCCTGACTTTC	CASSISVSGANVLTF
NA	TRBV6-2/TRBV6-3	TRBJ2-3	NA	TGTGCCAGCAGTGCGGCTTGGACAGCTACAGATACGCAGTATTTT	CASSAAWTATDTQYF
TRBD2	TRBV11-2	TRBJ2-1	NA	TGTGCCAGCAGCTCCCCGGGACTATTGGCGTCCCATGAGCAGTTCTTC	CASSSPGLLASHEQFF
TRBD1	TRBV7-2	TRBJ2-7	NA	TGTGCCAGCCGCTTGACAGGGGTTTACGAGCAGTACTTC	CASRLTGVYEQYF
NA	TRBV7-5	TRBJ2-1	once	TGTGTCAGAAGCTTACGGACGGGGGGAAGGGATGAGCAGTTCTTC	CVRSLRTGGRDEQFF
TRBD1	TRBV19	TRBJ2-7	once	TGTGCCAGTAGTATCGGACAGGGGGGGTACGAGCAGTACTTC	CASSIGQGGYEQYF
TRBD1	TRBV6-5	TRBJ2-1	NA	TGTGCCAGCAGACGTGGACAGGGGATCGTGCGTGAGCAGTTCTTC	CASRRGQGIVREQFF
NA	TRBV16	TRBJ1-5	NA	TGTGCCAGCAGCCAAAATGGCCGTTTACGCCAGCATTTT	CASSQNGRLRQHF
TRBD2	TRBV7-3	TRBJ2-3	NA	TGTGCCAGCAGCTTAGCGGGGGTGACAGATACGCAGTATTTT	CASSLAGVTDTQYF
NA	TRBV11-2	TRBJ2-2	once	TGTGCCAGCAGCCTCCGGGATCAAACCGGGGAGCTGTTTTTT	CASSLRDQTGELFF
TRBD1	TRBV30	TRBJ1-5	NA	TGTGCCTGGACAACAGGGGGTGGACAGCCCCAGCATTTT	CAWTTGGGQPQHF
TRBD1	TRBV18	TRBJ2-5	NA	TGTGCCAGCTCTTCGGCAGGGGGCGAAGGAGAGACCCAGTACTTC	CASSSAGGEGETQYF
TRBD1	TRBV9	TRBJ1-6	few	TGTGCCAGCAGCTCCCGGACAGGGAATTCACCCCTCCACTTT	CASSSRTGNSPLHF
NA	TRBV19	TRBJ1-1	NA	TGTGCCAGTGAGGCGGATACTTGGAACACTGAAGCTTTCTTT	CASEADTWNTEAFF
NA	TRBV4-2	TRBJ1-2	NA	TGTGCCAGCAGGGAACAGGGAATCTATGGCTACACCTTC	CASREQGIYGYTF
NA	TRBV24-1	TRBJ1-5	NA	TGTGCCACCCCAGCAGGGCCTCAGCCCCAGCATTTT	CATPAGPQPQHF
NA	TRBV4-3	TRBJ2-5	NA	TGCGCCAGCAGCCAAGGGGGGGCGCTCCGGGAGACCCAGTACTTC	CASSQGGALRETQYF
TRBD1	TRBV27	TRBJ1-2	NA	TGTGCCAGCAGTTTCTCAGGGGGCGCGGGTGGCTACACCTTC	CASSFSGGAGGYTF
TRBD1	TRBV30	TRBJ1-1	NA	TGTGCCTGGGCCCGGGGGGACAGGGGGAGGGGAAGGACTGAAGCTTTCTTT	CAWARGDRGRGRTEAFF
NA	TRBV4-1	TRBJ1-3	NA	TGCGCCAGCAGCCCCCCTGGGGGGCGAGGAGGAAACACCATATATTTT	CASSPPGGRGGNTIYF
NA	TRBV28	TRBJ2-1	NA	TGTGCCAGCAGTTTGGTAGGAGCTTACAATGAGCAGTTCTTC	CASSLVGAYNEQFF
NA	TRBV4-3	TRBJ2-2	NA	TGCGCCAGCAGCCAAGATCGGCTGCGGGGGAACACCGGGGAGCTGTTTTTT	CASSQDRLRGNTGELFF
NA	TRBV5-5	TRBJ1-3	NA	TGTGCCAGCAGGTCTAGTGGCCTTAACTCTGGAAACACCATATATTTT	CASRSSGLNSGNTIYF
NA	TRBV9	TRBJ2-3	NA	TGTGCCAGCAGCGCGTACACAGATACGCAGTATTTT	CASSAYTDTQYF
NA	TRBV3-1/TRBV3-2	TRBJ2-7	NA	TGTGCCAGCAGCCAAGTCCCCTACGAGCAGTACTTC	CASSQVPYEQYF